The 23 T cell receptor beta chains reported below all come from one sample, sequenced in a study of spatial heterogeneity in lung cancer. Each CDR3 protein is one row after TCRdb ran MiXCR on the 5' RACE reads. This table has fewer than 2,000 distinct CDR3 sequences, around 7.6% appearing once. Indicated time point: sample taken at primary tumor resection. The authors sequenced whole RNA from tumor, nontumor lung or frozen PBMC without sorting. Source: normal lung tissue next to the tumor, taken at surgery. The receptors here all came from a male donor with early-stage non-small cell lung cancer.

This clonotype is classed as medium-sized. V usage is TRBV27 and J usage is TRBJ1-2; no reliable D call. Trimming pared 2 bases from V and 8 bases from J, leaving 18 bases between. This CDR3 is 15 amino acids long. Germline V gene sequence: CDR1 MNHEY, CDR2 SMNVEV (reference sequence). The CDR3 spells CASSLVSAGRPGYTF. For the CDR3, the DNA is TGTGCCAGCAGTTTAGTCAGTGCCGGGAGGCCCGGCTACACCTTC.

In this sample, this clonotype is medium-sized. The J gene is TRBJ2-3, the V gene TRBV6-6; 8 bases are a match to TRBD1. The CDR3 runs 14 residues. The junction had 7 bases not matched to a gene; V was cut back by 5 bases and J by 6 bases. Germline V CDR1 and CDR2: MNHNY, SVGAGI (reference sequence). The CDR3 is CASSADRVADTQYF. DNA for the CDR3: TGTGCCAGCAGTGCGGACAGGGTGGCCGATACGCAGTATTTT.

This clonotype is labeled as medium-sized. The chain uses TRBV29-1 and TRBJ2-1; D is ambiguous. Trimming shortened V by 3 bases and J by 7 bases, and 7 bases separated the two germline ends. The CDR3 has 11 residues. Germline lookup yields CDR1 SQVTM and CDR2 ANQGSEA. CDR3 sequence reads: CSVERKNEQFF. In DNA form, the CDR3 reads TGCAGCGTTGAGCGAAAAAATGAGCAGTTCTTC.

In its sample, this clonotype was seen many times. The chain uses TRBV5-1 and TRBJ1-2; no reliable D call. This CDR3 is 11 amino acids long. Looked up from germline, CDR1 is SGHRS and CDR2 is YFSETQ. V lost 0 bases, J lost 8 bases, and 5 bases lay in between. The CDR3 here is CASSLGGGYTF. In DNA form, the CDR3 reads TGCGCCAGCAGCTTGGGAGGAGGCTACACCTTC.

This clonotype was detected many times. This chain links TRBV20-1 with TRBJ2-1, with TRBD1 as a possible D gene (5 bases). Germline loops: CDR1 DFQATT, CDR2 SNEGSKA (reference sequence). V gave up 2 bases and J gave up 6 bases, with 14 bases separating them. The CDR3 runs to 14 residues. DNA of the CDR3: TGCAGTGCTAGACCTCCGGCCCAGGGCAATGAGCAGTTCTTC. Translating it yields CSARPPAQGNEQFF.

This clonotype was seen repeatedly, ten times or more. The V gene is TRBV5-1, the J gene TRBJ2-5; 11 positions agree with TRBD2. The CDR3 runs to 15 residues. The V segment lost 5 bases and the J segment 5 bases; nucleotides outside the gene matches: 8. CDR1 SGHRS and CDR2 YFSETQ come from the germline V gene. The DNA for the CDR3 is TGCGCCAGCAGTCCGGCTAGCGGGGGGCTGGAGACCCAGTACTTC. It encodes CASSPASGGLETQYF.

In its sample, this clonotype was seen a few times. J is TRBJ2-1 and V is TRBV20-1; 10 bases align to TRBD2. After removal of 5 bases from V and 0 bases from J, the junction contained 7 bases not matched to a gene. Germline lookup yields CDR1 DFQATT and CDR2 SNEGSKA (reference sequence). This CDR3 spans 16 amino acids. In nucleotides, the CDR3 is TGCAGTGCTTCCCGGGCTAGCGGGAGCTCCTACAATGAGCAGTTCTTC. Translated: CSASRASGSSYNEQFF.

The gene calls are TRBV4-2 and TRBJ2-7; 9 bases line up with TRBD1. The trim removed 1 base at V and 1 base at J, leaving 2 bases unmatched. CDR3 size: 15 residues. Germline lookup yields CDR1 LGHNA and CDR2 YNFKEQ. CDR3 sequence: CASSQGTGDSYEQYF. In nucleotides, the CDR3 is TGTGCCAGCAGCCAAGGGACAGGGGATTCCTACGAGCAGTACTTC.

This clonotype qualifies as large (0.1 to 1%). The CDR3 nucleotides are TGTGCCAGCCGAGCTGGGGGTGGCCCTGAAGCTTTCTTT. The encoded protein is CASRAGGGPEAFF. The rearrangement links TRBV7-2 to TRBJ1-1; a weak D match, TRBD1 (5 bases). This CDR3 contains 13 residues. V lost 8 bases, J lost 6 bases, and 16 bases lay in between. Germline V CDR1 and CDR2: SGHTA, FQGNSA.

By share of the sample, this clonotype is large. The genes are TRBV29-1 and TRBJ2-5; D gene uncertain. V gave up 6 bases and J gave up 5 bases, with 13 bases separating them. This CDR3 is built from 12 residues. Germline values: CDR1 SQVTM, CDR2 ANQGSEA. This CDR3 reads CSVISSTETQYF. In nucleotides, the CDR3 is TGCAGCGTCATCTCTTCAACGGAGACCCAGTACTTC.

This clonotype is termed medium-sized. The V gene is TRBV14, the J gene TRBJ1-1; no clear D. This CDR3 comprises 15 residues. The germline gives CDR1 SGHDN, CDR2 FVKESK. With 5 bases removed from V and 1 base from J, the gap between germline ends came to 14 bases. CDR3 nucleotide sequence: TGTGCCAGCAGCAAACTCGAAGCCAAGAACACTGAAGCTTTCTTT. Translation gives CASSKLEAKNTEAFF.

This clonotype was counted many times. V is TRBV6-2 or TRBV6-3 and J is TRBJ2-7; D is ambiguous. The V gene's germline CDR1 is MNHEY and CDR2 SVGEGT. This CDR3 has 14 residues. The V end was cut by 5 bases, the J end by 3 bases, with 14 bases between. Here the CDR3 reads CASSQLTRVYEQYF. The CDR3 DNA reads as TGTGCCAGCAGTCAACTAACGAGAGTCTACGAGCAGTACTTC.

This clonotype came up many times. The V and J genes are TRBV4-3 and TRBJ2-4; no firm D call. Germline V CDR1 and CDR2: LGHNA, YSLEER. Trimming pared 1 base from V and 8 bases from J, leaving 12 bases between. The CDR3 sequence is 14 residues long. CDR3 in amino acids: CASSQGPLDHIQYF. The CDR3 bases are TGCGCCAGCAGCCAAGGTCCCCTAGACCACATTCAGTACTTC.

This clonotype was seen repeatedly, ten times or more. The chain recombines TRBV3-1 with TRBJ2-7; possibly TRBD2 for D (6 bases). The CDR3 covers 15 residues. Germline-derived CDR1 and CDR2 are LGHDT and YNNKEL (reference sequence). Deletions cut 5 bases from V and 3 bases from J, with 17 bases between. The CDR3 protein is CASSGGSGHFYEQYF. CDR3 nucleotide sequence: TGTGCCAGCAGCGGGGGGTCAGGGCATTTCTACGAGCAGTACTTC.

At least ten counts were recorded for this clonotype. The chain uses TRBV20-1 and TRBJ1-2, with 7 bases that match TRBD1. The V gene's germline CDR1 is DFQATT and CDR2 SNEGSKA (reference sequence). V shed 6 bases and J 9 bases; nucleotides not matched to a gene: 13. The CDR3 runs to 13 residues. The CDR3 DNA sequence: TGCAGTGCGCCACAGGGGCCGGATAGGAGCTACACCTTC. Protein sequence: CSAPQGPDRSYTF.

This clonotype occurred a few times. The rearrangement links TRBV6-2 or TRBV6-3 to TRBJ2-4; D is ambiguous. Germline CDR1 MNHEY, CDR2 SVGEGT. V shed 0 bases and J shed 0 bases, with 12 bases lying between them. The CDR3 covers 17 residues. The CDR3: CASSYSIQLIAKNIQYF. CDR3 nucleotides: TGTGCCAGCAGTTACTCGATTCAACTGATAGCCAAAAACATTCAGTACTTC.

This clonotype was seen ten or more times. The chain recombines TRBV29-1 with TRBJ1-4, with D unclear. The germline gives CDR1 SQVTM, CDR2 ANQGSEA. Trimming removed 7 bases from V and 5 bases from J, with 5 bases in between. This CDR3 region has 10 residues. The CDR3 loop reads CSGLNEKLFF. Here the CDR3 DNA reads TGCAGCGGACTAAATGAAAAACTGTTTTTT.

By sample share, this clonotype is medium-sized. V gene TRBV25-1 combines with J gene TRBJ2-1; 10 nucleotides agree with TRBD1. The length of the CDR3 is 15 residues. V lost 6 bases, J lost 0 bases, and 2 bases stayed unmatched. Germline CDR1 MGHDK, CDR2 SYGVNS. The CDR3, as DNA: TGTGCCAGCAGGGACAGGGGGAGCTCCTACAATGAGCAGTTCTTC. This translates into CASRDRGSSYNEQFF.

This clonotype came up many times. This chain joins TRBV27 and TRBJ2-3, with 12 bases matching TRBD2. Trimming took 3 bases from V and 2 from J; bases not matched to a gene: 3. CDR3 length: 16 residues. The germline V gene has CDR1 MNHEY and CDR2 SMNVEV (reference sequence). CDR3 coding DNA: TGTGCCAGCAGTTTGCTAGCGGGGGGGGCCACAGATACGCAGTATTTT. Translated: CASSLLAGGATDTQYF.

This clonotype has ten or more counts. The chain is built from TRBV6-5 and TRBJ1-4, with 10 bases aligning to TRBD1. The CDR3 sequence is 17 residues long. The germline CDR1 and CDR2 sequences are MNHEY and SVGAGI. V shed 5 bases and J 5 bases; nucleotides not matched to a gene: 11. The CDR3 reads CASSHTQTGGGNEKLFF. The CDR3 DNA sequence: TGTGCCAGCAGTCATACCCAGACAGGGGGCGGGAATGAAAAACTGTTTTTT.

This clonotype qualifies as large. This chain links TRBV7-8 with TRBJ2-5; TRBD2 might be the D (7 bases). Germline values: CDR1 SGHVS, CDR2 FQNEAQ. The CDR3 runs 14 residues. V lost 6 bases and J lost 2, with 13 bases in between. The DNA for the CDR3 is TGTGCCAGCAGTAAGGGAGGGGGGCAAGAGACCCAGTACTTC. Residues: CASSKGGGQETQYF.

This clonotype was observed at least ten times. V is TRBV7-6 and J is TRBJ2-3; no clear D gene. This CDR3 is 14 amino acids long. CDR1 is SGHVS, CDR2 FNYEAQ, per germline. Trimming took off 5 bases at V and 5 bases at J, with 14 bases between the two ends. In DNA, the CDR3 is TGTGCCAGCAGCAACCCGAATCCCCTAGATACGCAGTATTTT. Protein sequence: CASSNPNPLDTQYF.

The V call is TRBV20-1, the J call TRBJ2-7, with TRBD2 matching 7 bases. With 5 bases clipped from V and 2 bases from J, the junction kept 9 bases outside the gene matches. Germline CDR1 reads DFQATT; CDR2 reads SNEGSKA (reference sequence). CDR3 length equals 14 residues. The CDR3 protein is CSAPGWEGAYEQYF. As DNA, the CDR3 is TGCAGTGCTCCTGGGTGGGAGGGCGCCTACGAGCAGTACTTC.